This note documents a single T cell receptor (beta chain) sequence. Its target is unknown. This sample was taken from a study of T cell responses to AZD1222 COVID-19 vaccine. Notes on the study in general: At baseline, seropositivity was found in only a handful of AZD1222 recipients. Unmutated variant regions are reportedly the target of nearly half of TCRs that are spike-specific. Clonal diversity was possibly underestimated; the donors were predominantly white British and more often female.

V was trimmed by 4 bases and J by 7 bases, leaving 14 bases between them. The CDR3 has 14 residues. Germline V gene data show CDR1 as MNHEY and CDR2 as SVGAGI. Produced via immunoSEQ multiplex PCR; TCRdb's table is partial and in-frame only. Of 80,000 to 95,000 clones in the sample, around nine tenths are singletons; the top ten hold 2.5% to 3%. This specimen consisted of peripheral blood, obtained on day 0 of MenACWY control vaccination. The clonotype was recovered from an adult in good health. The chain uses TRBV6-5 and TRBJ2-1; D possibly corresponds to TRBD2 (7 bases). Written as DNA, the CDR3 is TGTGCCAGCAGTTTGGGGGGGGGCCGGAATGAGCAGTTCTTC. Residues: CASSLGGGRNEQFF.